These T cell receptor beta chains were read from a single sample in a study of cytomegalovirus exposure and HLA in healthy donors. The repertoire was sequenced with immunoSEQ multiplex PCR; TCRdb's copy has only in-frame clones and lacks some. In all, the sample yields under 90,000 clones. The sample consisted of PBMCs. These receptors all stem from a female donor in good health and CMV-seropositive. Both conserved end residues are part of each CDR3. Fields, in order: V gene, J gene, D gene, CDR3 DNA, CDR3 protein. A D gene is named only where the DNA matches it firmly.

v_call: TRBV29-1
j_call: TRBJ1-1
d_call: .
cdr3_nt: TGCAGCGTTGTGACAGAGAACACTGAAGCTTTCTTT
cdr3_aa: CSVVTENTEAFF

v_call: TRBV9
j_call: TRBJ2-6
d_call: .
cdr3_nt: TGTGCCAGCAGCGTAGGTCTAACTGGGGCCAACGTCCTGACTTTC
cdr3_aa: CASSVGLTGANVLTF

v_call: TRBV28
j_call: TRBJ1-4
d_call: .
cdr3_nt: TGTGCCAGCAGTTTACCGGGGGGCGAAAAACTGTTTTTT
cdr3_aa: CASSLPGGEKLFF

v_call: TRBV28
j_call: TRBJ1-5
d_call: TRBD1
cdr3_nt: TGTGCCAGCAGTCCCGACAGGGGGCTAGTTTCTGATCAGCCCCAGCATTTT
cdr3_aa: CASSPDRGLVSDQPQHF

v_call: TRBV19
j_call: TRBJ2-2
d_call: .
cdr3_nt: TGTGCCAGTTCCCGGGACAAGAACACCGGGGAGCTGTTTTTT
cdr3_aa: CASSRDKNTGELFF

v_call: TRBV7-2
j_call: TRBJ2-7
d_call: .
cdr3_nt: TGTGCCAGCAGCTTTGGGAGTTTGTACGAGCAGTACTTC
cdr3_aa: CASSFGSLYEQYF

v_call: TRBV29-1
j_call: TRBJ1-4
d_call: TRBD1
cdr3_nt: TGCAGCGTTCTCAAGCAGGGGGCACCTACGGGTAATGAAAAACTGTTTTTT
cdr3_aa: CSVLKQGAPTGNEKLFF

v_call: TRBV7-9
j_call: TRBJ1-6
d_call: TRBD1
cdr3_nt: TGTGCCAGCAGCCAGGGACAGGGATTCTATAATTCACCCCTCCACTTT
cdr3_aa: CASSQGQGFYNSPLHF

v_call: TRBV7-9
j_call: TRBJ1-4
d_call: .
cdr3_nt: TGTGCCACCAGCGGGGGGAATGAAAAACTGTTTTTT
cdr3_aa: CATSGGNEKLFF

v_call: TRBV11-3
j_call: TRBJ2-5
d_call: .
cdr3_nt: TGTGCCAGCAGCTTTGGCCCCCAAGAGACCCAGTACTTC
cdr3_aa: CASSFGPQETQYF

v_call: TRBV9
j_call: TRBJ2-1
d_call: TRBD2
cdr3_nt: TGTGCCAGCAGCGTAGTAGGGACTAGCGGGTATAATGAGCAGTTCTTC
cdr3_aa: CASSVVGTSGYNEQFF

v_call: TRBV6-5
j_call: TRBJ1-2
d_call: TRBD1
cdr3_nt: TGTGCCAGCAGTTCCGGGACAGGGGACAGGGGCTACACCTTC
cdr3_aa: CASSSGTGDRGYTF

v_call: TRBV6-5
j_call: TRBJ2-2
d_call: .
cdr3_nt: TGTGCCAGCAGTTACTATCCCCCCCCCGGGAATAGGGAGCTGTTTTTT
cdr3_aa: CASSYYPPPGNRELFF

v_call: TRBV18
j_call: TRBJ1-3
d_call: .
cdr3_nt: TGTGCCAGCTCCTACGACAGGAGATATGGAAACACCATATATTTT
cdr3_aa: CASSYDRRYGNTIYF

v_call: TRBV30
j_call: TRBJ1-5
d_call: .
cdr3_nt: TGTGCCTGGTCGGACAGTGGCAATCAGCCCCAGCATTTT
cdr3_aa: CAWSDSGNQPQHF